This T cell receptor (beta chain) derives from a study of neurological immune-mediated disorders. Findings and limits, study-wide: Across subjects, expanded clones had no CDR3 amino acid sequences in common, pointing to private repertoires in all groups.

This clonotype was observed many times. Its target is not known. Synthesis of cDNA used 5'RACE (with 10-nucleotide random UMIs). TCRdb called the 5' RACE reads again in MiXCR, with one record for every CDR3 protein. The top ten hold 4.5% of the sample, which has some 48,000 distinct CDR3 sequences, less than 15% seen once. Time point noted: longitudinal time-point 2. V lost 4 bases and J lost 0; bases outside the gene matches: 8. Germline CDR1 SGDLS, CDR2 YYNGEE. The CDR3 consists of 16 residues. The chain uses TRBV9 and TRBJ2-3; TRBD1 matches at 7 bases. Sequences were obtained from PBMCs. This TCR derives from a male donor with HTLV-1-associated myelopathy (HAM/TSP). This CDR3 reads CASSTLGGHSTDTQYF. Here the CDR3 DNA reads TGTGCCAGCAGCACCCTAGGGGGCCATAGCACAGATACGCAGTATTTT.